Only a few counts were recorded for the clone carrying this T cell receptor beta chain. Its specificity is unknown. This sample was taken from a study of T-cell memory formation after mild COVID-19. Overall study findings and caveats: CD4+ bias marked clones expanding day 15 to 37, unlike balanced contracting clones. CD4+ contracting clones were mainly CM and EM; CD8+ ones, EMRA. Some SARS-CoV-2-responding clones were already detected in memory before infection.

5'RACE, which relied on constant-segment primers, yielded TCR alpha and TCR beta cDNA libraries carrying sample barcodes and UMIs. TCRdb analysed the 5' RACE reads with MiXCR anew, one entry per CDR3 protein. The table includes about 210,000 distinct CDR3 sequences, roughly a tenth detected once. Germline values: CDR1 SGHRS, CDR2 YFSETQ. The CDR3 length is 14 residues. Trimming left V 6 bases short and J 3 bases short, with 13 bases between. Sequencing input: PBMCs or a T cell subset sorted from them (not recorded which). The gene calls are TRBV5-1 and TRBJ2-1; D is perhaps TRBD2 (6 bases). This receptor was obtained from a man aged 18 to 30 who had mild COVID-19 (a few samples of this study predate the infection). Cell type and time point are not known. DNA of the CDR3: TGCGCCAGCACCCTATCCGGGGGCTACAATGAGCAGTTCTTC. It encodes CASTLSGGYNEQFF. The entire variable domain, with the rest obtained from reference TRBV5-1 and TRBJ2-1, is as follows: KAGVTQTPRYLIKTRGQQVTLSCSPISGHRSVSWYQQTPGQGLQFLFEYFSETQRNKGNFPGRFSGRQFSNSRSEMNVSTLELGDSALYLCASTLSGGYNEQFFGPGTRLTVL.